Following are 15 T cell receptor beta chains from one sample sequenced in a study of vaccination and CD4 T cells after COVID-19 (dated by TCRdb to the early 2020s). Library method: PCR. The instrument was an Illumina iSeq 100. DNA from cultured CD4+ T cells was subjected to TCR sequencing with the Oncomine TCR Beta short-read assay at the Johns Hopkins FTIC core. The public reads were run again by TCRdb, first through fastp at Q25 and then through MiXCR, and only productive beta chains were kept. All rows with the same CDR3 protein become a single entry with the most common DNA and genes. The sample contains approximately 18,000 distinct CDR3 sequences, 43% of them found a single time. The top ten constitute approximately 7% of the sample. These receptors' antigens are unknown. Sample treatment or condition, as interpreted from the label and publication: roughly 10-day PBMC culture with coronavirus spike peptide pools or control peptides (ViraFEST assay).

The source was CD4+ T cells from blood, cultured in vitro, collected after SARS-CoV-2 vaccination. These TCRs come from a human donor who had recovered from COVID-19.

This clonotype was seen a handful of times. J is TRBJ2-1 and V is TRBV15; 8 bases map to TRBD2. J gave up 6 bases and V 0 bases, and 1 base lay outside the gene matches. The V gene's germline CDR1 is LNHNV and CDR2 YYDKDF (reference sequence). This CDR3 has 14 amino acids. The DNA of the CDR3 is TGTGCCACCAGCAGAGAGCGGGAGGCCAATGAGCAGTTCTTC. Protein sequence: CATSREREANEQFF.

The chain is built from TRBV5-4 and TRBJ2-5; 8 bases align to TRBD2. This CDR3 contains 15 residues. CDR1 and CDR2 (germline): SGHNT, YYREEE (reference sequence). With V trimmed by 1 base and J by 5 bases, 7 bases remained unmatched. CDR3 in DNA: TGTGCCAGCAGCTTGAGCGGGAGAGGGGGGGAGACCCAGTACTTC. Translating gives CASSLSGRGGETQYF.

The V gene is TRBV7-6, the J gene TRBJ2-3; 7 positions match TRBD2. This CDR3 contains 13 residues. V lost 3 bases, J lost 6 bases, and 3 bases stayed unmatched. Germline lookup yields CDR1 SGHVS and CDR2 FNYEAQ. CDR3 region: CASSLGGADTQYF. Here the CDR3 DNA reads TGTGCCAGCAGCTTGGGAGGGGCGGATACGCAGTATTTT.

The chain combines TRBV20-1 with TRBJ1-3, with D tentatively TRBD1 (5 bases). This CDR3 region has 15 residues. Germline lookup yields CDR1 DFQATT and CDR2 SNEGSKA (reference sequence). V was trimmed by 3 bases and J by 0 bases, leaving 12 bases between them. CDR3 nucleotide sequence: TGCAGTGCTAGTCGGTCAGGGAACTCTGGAAACACCATATATTTT. Translation: CSASRSGNSGNTIYF.

This chain links TRBV5-1 with TRBJ2-1; D possibly matches TRBD1 or TRBD2 (5 bases each). Germline CDR1 SGHRS, CDR2 YFSETQ. With 4 bases removed from V and 7 bases from J, the gap between germline ends came to 21 bases. The CDR3 is 16 residues long. CDR3 sequence reads: CASSREFRWGSNEQFF. The CDR3 nucleotides are TGCGCCAGCAGCAGGGAATTTCGTTGGGGGTCGAATGAGCAGTTCTTC.

This clonotype was recorded a few times. This chain uses TRBV19 with TRBJ2-5; 10 bases are shared with TRBD2. The V segment lost 1 base and the J segment 5 bases; nucleotides outside the gene matches: 7. CDR1 and CDR2 (germline): LNHDA, SQIVND (reference sequence). This CDR3 spans 16 amino acids. The CDR3 here is CASSIVSASGSETQYF. Here the CDR3 DNA reads TGTGCCAGTAGTATAGTCTCGGCTAGCGGGAGTGAGACCCAGTACTTC.

The genes are TRBV24-1 and TRBJ2-3, with TRBD1 identical over 9 bases. Germline V gene sequence: CDR1 KGHDR, CDR2 SFDVKD. The length of the CDR3 is 16 residues. V gave up 2 bases and J gave up 4 bases; unmatched junction bases: 6. The CDR3 is CATSDWGTGWSDTQYF. DNA of the CDR3: TGTGCCACCAGTGATTGGGGGACAGGGTGGTCAGATACGCAGTATTTT.

This clonotype was found a few times. The V gene is TRBV6-1, the J gene TRBJ1-5; 11 bases match TRBD1. The CDR3 has 15 amino acids. J was trimmed by 6 bases and V by 5 bases; bases with no gene match: 6. Germline V gene lookup returns CDR1 MNHNS and CDR2 SASEGT. The chain's CDR3 is CASSPRTGGGQPQHF. The DNA for the CDR3 is TGTGCCAGCAGTCCCCGGACAGGGGGCGGTCAGCCCCAGCATTTT.

This chain joins TRBV7-2 and TRBJ2-2, with 9 bases lining up with TRBD2. Trimming removed 5 bases from V and 6 bases from J; junction bases left unmatched: 7. This CDR3 contains 15 residues. Germline-derived CDR1 and CDR2 are SGHTA and FQGNSA. The CDR3 DNA sequence: TGTGCCAGCAGCCAGAGCGGGAGGCGTTCCGGGGAGCTGTTTTTT. The encoded protein is CASSQSGRRSGELFF.

The V call is TRBV20-1, the J call TRBJ2-1, with D maybe TRBD1 (6 bases). The V end lost 5 bases, the J end lost 0 bases, and 14 bases lay between the germline ends. There are 15 residues in the CDR3. Germline loops: CDR1 DFQATT, CDR2 SNEGSKA (reference sequence). The CDR3 sequence: CSAPQGSSSYNEQFF. CDR3 nucleotide sequence: TGCAGTGCTCCCCAGGGGAGTAGCTCCTACAATGAGCAGTTCTTC.

This chain links TRBV19 with TRBJ2-2; tentative D call: TRBD2 (6 bases). CDR1 LNHDA and CDR2 SQIVND come from the germline V gene (reference sequence). Trimming took off 7 bases at V and 2 bases at J, with 14 bases between the two ends. This CDR3 is built from 15 residues. In DNA, the CDR3 is TGTGCCAGTACGGTGGGGGGTTTTAACACCGGGGAGCTGTTTTTT. This sequence encodes CASTVGGFNTGELFF.

The chain joins TRBV6-1 to TRBJ1-1; D remains ambiguous. This CDR3 has 13 amino acids. Germline CDR1 MNHNS, CDR2 SASEGT. Trimming took 7 bases from V and 0 from J, leaving 9 bases between them. The CDR3 bases are TGTGCCAGCATCGAACCCTTGAACACTGAAGCTTTCTTT. It is translated as CASIEPLNTEAFF.

The rearrangement uses TRBV19 and TRBJ1-3; no clear D gene. Trimming removed 7 bases at V and 4 bases at J, with 11 bases between. Germline CDR1 reads LNHDA; CDR2 reads SQIVND (reference sequence). The CDR3 covers 13 residues. Here the CDR3 reads CASTSSVGNTIYF. CDR3 bases: TGTGCCAGTACCTCGTCCGTCGGAAACACCATATATTTT.

The chain has TRBV7-2 and TRBJ2-5; 16 bases line up with TRBD2. Losses at the gene ends were 5 bases for V and 3 bases for J; bases not matched to a gene: 9. Per the germline V gene, CDR1 is SGHTA and CDR2 is FQGNSA. CDR3 size: 18 residues. In DNA form, the CDR3 reads TGTGCCAGCAGCCCCCCGGGACTAGCGGGAGGGGTTAAAGAGACCCAGTACTTC. Protein product: CASSPPGLAGGVKETQYF. Full variable domain (rest looked up from reference TRBV7-2 and TRBJ2-5): GAGVSQSPSNKVTEKGKDVELRCDPISGHTALYWYRQSLGQGLEFLIYFQGNSAPDKSGLPSDRFSAERTGGSVSTLTIQRTQQEDSAVYLCASSPPGLAGGVKETQYFGPGTRLLVL.

The chain combines TRBV7-2 with TRBJ1-5; 7 nucleotides align to TRBD1. The CDR3 contains 14 residues. Germline CDR1 and CDR2: SGHTA and FQGNSA. Trimming cost V 3 bases and J 5 bases; bases outside gene matches: 4. The CDR3 sequence is CASSFVTGDQPQHF. The CDR3 DNA is TGTGCCAGCAGCTTTGTAACAGGGGATCAGCCCCAGCATTTT.